One sample yielded the 24 T cell receptor beta chains listed below, sequenced in a study of T cell changes during pregnancy in multiple sclerosis (dated by TCRdb to about 2019). Library generation was performed with the immunoSEQ multiplex PCR assay. TCRdb provides this immuneACCESS table in a form limited to in-frame rearrangements. Some clones are lacking; in checked studies, under half of them reflect an unresolved V gene, and why the rest are absent is not known. The sample yields around 61,000 clones; approximately 90% were counted once. Roughly 0.82% of the sample belongs to the ten largest clones. Source: peripheral blood, taken in the first trimester of pregnancy. These receptor sequences come from a female donor in good health, enrolled as a control in a pregnancy study.

This sequence joins TRBV4-3 and TRBJ2-7; the D gene is possibly TRBD2 (5 bases). CDR3 length: 14 residues. Between the trimmed V and J ends, which lost 0 bases and 2 bases, there was a span of 8 bases. Germline values: CDR1 LGHNA, CDR2 YSLEER. The CDR3 DNA reads TGCGCCAGCAGCCAAGATATGGGAGCCTACGAGCAGTACTTC. Translating it yields CASSQDMGAYEQYF.

This chain uses TRBV7-2 with TRBJ1-1; 8 bases are shared with TRBD1. From germline, CDR1 is SGHTA and CDR2 FQGNSA. J gave up 0 bases and V 2 bases, and 5 bases lay outside the gene matches. This CDR3 has 16 residues. This CDR3 is CASSLRDRLMNTEAFF. In nucleotides, the CDR3 is TGTGCCAGCAGCTTAAGGGACAGGCTAATGAACACTGAAGCTTTCTTT.

This chain connects TRBV9 to TRBJ2-3, with unresolved D. This CDR3 region has 13 residues. CDR1 is SGDLS and CDR2 is YYNGEE in the germline V gene. Trimming removed 3 bases from V and 0 bases from J, with 5 bases in between. CDR3 sequence: CASSGPSTDTQYF. CDR3 sequence (DNA): TGTGCCAGCAGCGGGCCCAGCACAGATACGCAGTATTTT. Variable domain in full (rest from reference TRBV9 and TRBJ2-3): DSGVTQTPKHLITATGQRVTLRCSPRSGDLSVYWYQQSLDQGLQFLIQYYNGEERAKGNILERFSAQQFPDLHSELNLSSLELGDSALYFCASSGPSTDTQYFGPGTRLTVL.

Written as DNA, the CDR3 is TGCGCCAGCAGCTTGGCGGTCAGGGGGGAAGCTTTCTTT. Translated: CASSLAVRGEAFF. The chain couples TRBV5-1 to TRBJ1-1, with TRBD1 matching 7 bases. The CDR3 is 13 residues long. V lost 0 bases and J lost 8; bases outside the gene matches: 4. Germline assignment: CDR1 SGHRS and CDR2 YFSETQ.

V and J are TRBV7-2 and TRBJ1-3; D is undetermined. The germline V gene has CDR1 SGHTA and CDR2 FQGNSA. With 1 base removed from V and 4 bases from J, the gap between germline ends came to 11 bases. The CDR3 runs to 15 residues. CDR3 region: CASSLDRSSGNTIYF. DNA of the CDR3: TGTGCCAGCAGCTTAGACAGATCATCAGGAAACACCATATATTTT.

The chain combines TRBV4-3 with TRBJ2-3; 11 bases align to TRBD2. Germline lookup yields CDR1 LGHNA and CDR2 YSLEER. With 0 bases clipped from V and 2 bases from J, the junction kept 10 bases outside the gene matches. The CDR3 runs to 19 residues. In DNA, the CDR3 is TGCGCCAGCAGCCAAGAGTATTTAGCTAGCGGGGGGCCCACAGATACGCAGTATTTT. This translates into CASSQEYLASGGPTDTQYF.

V usage is TRBV20-1 and J usage is TRBJ1-2, with 7 bases matching TRBD1. The V gene's germline CDR1 is DFQATT and CDR2 SNEGSKA (reference sequence). After removal of 6 bases from V and 8 bases from J, the junction contained 3 bases not matched to a gene. The CDR3 runs to 10 residues. The CDR3 reads CSAPRGGYTF. The CDR3 coding sequence is TGCAGTGCACCCAGGGGGGGCTACACCTTC.

The chain is built from TRBV11-3 and TRBJ1-6; perhaps TRBD1 as D (6 bases). CDR3 length: 16 residues. The ends were cut back, 1 base at V and 8 bases at J, with 15 bases in the middle. The germline gives CDR1 SGHNT, CDR2 YENEEA. CDR3 region: CASSLGSQTGDSPLHF. The CDR3 nucleotides are TGTGCCAGCAGCTTAGGTTCCCAGACAGGAGATTCACCCCTCCACTTT. Variable domain in full (rest from reference TRBV11-3 and TRBJ1-6): EAGVVQSPRYKIIEKKQPVAFWCNPISGHNTLYWYLQNLGQGPELLIRYENEEAVDDSQLPKDRFSAERLKGVDSTLKIQPAELGDSAVYLCASSLGSQTGDSPLHFGNGTRLTVT.

V is TRBV27 and J is TRBJ1-2; D is ambiguous. The V end lost 6 bases, the J end lost 4 bases, and 12 bases lay between the germline ends. The CDR3 totals 13 residues. Germline CDR1 and CDR2: MNHEY and SMNVEV (reference sequence). CDR3 protein: CASRPDGGYGYTF. The CDR3 DNA follows: TGTGCCAGCAGGCCGGACGGAGGCTATGGCTACACCTTC.

In nucleotides, the CDR3 is TGTGCCAGCAGCGCACAGGGTACTCTCGGCAATCAGCCCCAGCATTTT. This gives the protein CASSAQGTLGNQPQHF. The chain joins TRBV7-8 to TRBJ1-5; possibly TRBD1 for D (6 bases). This CDR3 contains 16 residues. Per the germline V gene, CDR1 is SGHVS and CDR2 is FQNEAQ. V was clipped by 5 bases and J by 2 bases, with 16 bases between them.

The chain has TRBV19 and TRBJ2-5; tentatively, D is TRBD2 (5 bases). The CDR3 totals 13 residues. Trimming cost V 7 bases and J 2 bases, with 11 bases left between them. Germline V gene data show CDR1 as LNHDA and CDR2 as SQIVND (reference sequence). The CDR3 nucleotides read TGTGCCAGTACTTATCCGGGACAAGAGACCCAGTACTTC. This gives the protein CASTYPGQETQYF.

The rearrangement links TRBV11-2 to TRBJ2-7, with D unresolved. V lost 0 bases and J lost 2, with 5 bases in between. CDR3 size: 13 residues. The germline CDR1 and CDR2 sequences are SGHAT and FQNNGV. DNA of the CDR3: TGTGCCAGCAGCTTAGATCTAACCTACGAGCAGTACTTC. It is translated as CASSLDLTYEQYF. The whole variable domain, filled in from reference TRBV11-2 and TRBJ2-7, reads EAGVAQSPRYKIIEKRQSVAFWCNPISGHATLYWYQQILGQGPKLLIQFQNNGVVDDSQLPKDRFSAERLKGVDSTLKIQPAKLEDSAVYLCASSLDLTYEQYFGPGTRLTVT.

The chain joins TRBV7-8 to TRBJ2-1; no firm D call. CDR1 SGHVS and CDR2 FQNEAQ come from the germline V gene. The CDR3 totals 14 residues. V lost 5 bases and J 6 bases, leaving 14 bases between the germline ends. The CDR3 DNA reads as TGTGCCAGCAGCCCTACATATAGAGGCAATGAGCAGTTCTTC. Translated: CASSPTYRGNEQFF.

The chain recombines TRBV11-2 with TRBJ2-7; the match to TRBD2 covers 7 bases. This CDR3 region has 16 residues. Germline assignment: CDR1 SGHAT and CDR2 FQNNGV. The trim removed 5 bases at V and 3 bases at J, leaving 13 bases unmatched. CDR3 in amino acids: CASSQGGSGAVYEQYF. The CDR3 DNA reads as TGTGCCAGCAGCCAGGGAGGGTCAGGCGCCGTCTACGAGCAGTACTTC.

V and J are TRBV15 and TRBJ1-5; a weak D match, TRBD1 (6 bases). The CDR3 extends over 16 amino acids. Trimming removed 3 bases from V and 2 bases from J, with 14 bases in between. Germline-derived CDR1 and CDR2 are LNHNV and YYDKDF (reference sequence). The CDR3 nucleotides are TGTGCCACCAGCAGGTACAGGGCATTGGGCAATCAGCCCCAGCATTTT. It translates to CATSRYRALGNQPQHF.

The rearrangement links TRBV9 to TRBJ1-1; D remains ambiguous. The germline CDR1 and CDR2 sequences are SGDLS and YYNGEE. This CDR3 is built from 12 residues. V dropped 3 bases and J dropped 4 bases, with 7 bases sitting between them. The CDR3 DNA reads as TGTGCCAGCAGCGGCGCTCGCACTGAAGCTTTCTTT. Protein sequence: CASSGARTEAFF.

This clone occurred once. CDR3 coding DNA: TGTGCCAGCTCACCAGGATTACAGGGTCAGCCCCAGCATTTT. As protein: CASSPGLQGQPQHF. The V call is TRBV18, the J call TRBJ1-5; weak D call: TRBD1 (6 bases). Trimming took 2 bases from V and 6 from J, leaving 11 bases between them. Germline CDR1 reads KGHSH; CDR2 reads LQKENI. The CDR3 extends over 14 amino acids.

V gene TRBV5-8 combines with J gene TRBJ1-1; D is uncertain. Germline loops: CDR1 SGHTS, CDR2 YDEGEE. Trimming removed 2 bases at V and 1 base at J, with 15 bases between. The CDR3 is 16 residues long. The CDR3: CASSLTLTGGNTEAFF. Written as DNA, the CDR3 is TGTGCCAGCAGCTTAACTTTAACGGGAGGGAACACTGAAGCTTTCTTT.

The chain couples TRBV27 to TRBJ1-1; 7 positions match TRBD1. CDR1 MNHEY and CDR2 SMNVEV come from the germline V gene (reference sequence). Germline trimming cut 4 bases from V and 11 bases from J; bases unmatched to any gene: 10. This CDR3 has 13 residues. CDR3 in DNA: TGTGCCAGCAGTTCCCAGACAGGGTGGTGGGCTTTCTTT. Translation gives CASSSQTGWWAFF.

This chain links TRBV7-2 with TRBJ2-7, with 7 nucleotides matching TRBD1. With 4 bases clipped from V and 5 bases from J, the junction kept 8 bases outside the gene matches. Germline V CDR1 and CDR2: SGHTA, FQGNSA. This CDR3 has 14 amino acids. This CDR3 is CASSSDRIQHEQYF. The CDR3 DNA reads TGTGCCAGCAGCTCGGACAGGATTCAGCACGAGCAGTACTTC.

The CDR3: CASCDRTNYGYTF. The CDR3 coding sequence is TGTGCCAGCTGTGACAGAACTAACTATGGCTACACCTTC. The V gene is TRBV6-6, the J gene TRBJ1-2; D is perhaps TRBD1 (5 bases). Trimming cost V 8 bases and J 0 bases, with 10 bases left between them. This CDR3 has 13 residues. Germline CDR1 is MNHNY and CDR2 is SVGAGI (reference sequence).

The J gene is TRBJ2-5, the V gene TRBV4-3; perhaps TRBD1 as D (5 bases). V was pared by 0 bases and J by 4 bases, with 12 bases between. The CDR3 has 15 amino acids. Germline CDR1 LGHNA, CDR2 YSLEER. The CDR3 loop reads CASSQDRAPGETQYF. The DNA of the CDR3 is TGCGCCAGCAGCCAAGACAGGGCCCCCGGAGAGACCCAGTACTTC.

The genes are TRBV5-4 and TRBJ2-7; TRBD1 aligns across 11 bases. The CDR3 consists of 14 residues. Germline CDR1 reads SGHNT; CDR2 reads YYREEE (reference sequence). After removal of 4 bases from V and 4 bases from J, the junction contained 4 bases not matched to a gene. CDR3 DNA sequence: TGTGCCAGCAGCATAGGACAGGGGGCTTACGAGCAGTACTTC. Translated, it gives CASSIGQGAYEQYF.

The V gene is TRBV30, the J gene TRBJ2-7; 8 bases are shared with TRBD1. Trimming cost V 4 bases and J 4 bases; bases outside gene matches: 9. Germline assignment: CDR1 GTSNPN and CDR2 SVGIG (reference sequence). This CDR3 is built from 14 residues. CDR3 loop: CAWISRRQGYEQYF. In DNA, the CDR3 is TGTGCCTGGATAAGTCGTCGACAGGGGTACGAGCAGTACTTC.